This T cell receptor (beta chain) was documented in a study of human T cells and chemical hapten exposure. Time point meaning: pre-sensitization, week 0. Treatment denoted: therapeutic diphenylcyclopropenone sensitization with weekly scalp DPC. MiXCR was run by TCRdb on the RACE reads, yielding one entry per CDR3 protein. The table lists about 120,000 distinct CDR3 sequences, around an eighth of them singletons, with 2.5% to 3% in the top ten. Comments on this clonotype: What it binds is unknown.

Study-wide findings and caveats: The presence of alopecia in the donors means their immune response may differ from healthy people's.

Material: whole blood, obtained in connection with sensitization to the hapten diphenylcyclopropenone (DPC). This receptor was taken from a woman between 18 and 29 years old with alopecia areata. Some clones in this sample may be carry-over from other donors' samples.

CDR3 protein: CASSLKRSQFPYEQYF. CDR3 in DNA: TGTGCCAGCAGCCTAAAGAGGAGCCAGTTTCCCTACGAGCAGTACTTC. V and J are TRBV14 and TRBJ2-7; D unclear. Germline V CDR1 and CDR2: SGHDN, FVKESK. The ends were cut back, 4 bases at V and 2 bases at J, with 18 bases in the middle. The CDR3 totals 16 residues.